The T cell receptor beta chain under discussion was sequenced for a study of identical twins. Trimming cost V 10 bases and J 0 bases, with 10 bases left between them. The V gene's germline CDR1 is ENHRY and CDR2 SYGVKD. The CDR3 is 13 residues long. Each CDR3 protein gets one entry after TCRdb re-called the 5' RACE reads with MiXCR. This repertoire shows approximately 890,000 distinct CDR3 sequences, about 12% found once; its top ten account for roughly 1.6%. Every one of the donors was a healthy Caucasian. This clonotype was found a few times. These same data were also listed under a study on yellow fever vaccine responses in identical twins.

The chain has TRBV10-3 and TRBJ2-1; D uncertain. Sequenced: PBMCs. The sequence came from a woman under 30 in good health. The DNA of the CDR3 is TGTGCCACCTTAAAGAGCTCCTACAATGAGCAGTTCTTC. Encoded protein: CATLKSSYNEQFF.